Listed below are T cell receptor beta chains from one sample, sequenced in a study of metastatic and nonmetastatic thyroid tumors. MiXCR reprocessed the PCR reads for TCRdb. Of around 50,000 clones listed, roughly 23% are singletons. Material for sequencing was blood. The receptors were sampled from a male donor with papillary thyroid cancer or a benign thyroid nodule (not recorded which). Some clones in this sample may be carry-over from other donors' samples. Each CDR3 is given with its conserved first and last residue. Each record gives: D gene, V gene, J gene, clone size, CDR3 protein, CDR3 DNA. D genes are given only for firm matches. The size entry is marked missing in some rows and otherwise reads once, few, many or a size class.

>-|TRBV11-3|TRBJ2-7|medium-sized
CASRRTGNEQYF
TGTGCCAGCAGACGGACCGGGAACGAGCAGTACTTC
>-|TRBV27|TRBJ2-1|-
CASRKLGNEQFF
TGTGCCAGCAGAAAGCTAGGGAATGAGCAGTTCTTC
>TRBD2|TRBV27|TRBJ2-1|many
CASSLMAGGPLNEQFF
TGTGCCAGCAGTTTAATGGCGGGAGGGCCTCTCAATGAGCAGTTCTTC
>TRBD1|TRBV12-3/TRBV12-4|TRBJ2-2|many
CASRPPDRGDTGELFF
TGTGCCAGCAGGCCTCCGGACAGGGGAGACACCGGGGAGCTGTTTTTT
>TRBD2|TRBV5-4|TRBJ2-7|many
CASSSSSGPYEQYF
TGTGCCAGCAGCTCCTCTAGCGGCCCCTACGAGCAGTACTTC
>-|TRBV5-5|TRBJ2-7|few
CASSLGGYEQYF
TGTGCCAGCAGCTTGGGGGGATACGAGCAGTACTTC
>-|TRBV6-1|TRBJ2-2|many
CASSEAFSGELFF
TGTGCCAGCAGTGAAGCGTTCTCCGGGGAGCTGTTTTTT
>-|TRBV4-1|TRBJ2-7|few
CASSHVGKEGSYEQYF
TGCGCCAGCAGCCACGTAGGGAAAGAGGGCTCCTACGAGCAGTACTTC
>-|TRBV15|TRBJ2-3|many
CATSSGTTDTQYF
TGTGCCACCAGTTCAGGGACCACAGATACGCAGTATTTT
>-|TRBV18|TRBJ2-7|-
CASSPVPSYEQYF
TGTGCCAGCTCACCAGTCCCCTCCTACGAGCAGTACTTC
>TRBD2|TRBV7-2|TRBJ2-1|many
CASSRRLGLAVNNEQFF
TGTGCCAGCAGTCGACGTTTAGGACTAGCGGTAAACAATGAGCAGTTCTTC
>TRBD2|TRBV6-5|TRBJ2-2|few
CASISAAGGTGDLFF
TGTGCCAGCATTTCCGCCGCGGGAGGCACCGGGGATCTGTTTTTT
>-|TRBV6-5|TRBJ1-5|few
CASSYGDQPQHF
TGTGCCAGCAGTTACGGTGATCAGCCCCAGCATTTT
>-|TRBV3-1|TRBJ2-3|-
CASSQELVDRITSTDTQYF
TGTGCCAGCAGCCAAGAACTAGTGGACCGGATTACTAGCACAGATACGCAGTATTTT
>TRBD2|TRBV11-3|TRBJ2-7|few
CASSPGLAGEQYF
TGTGCCAGCAGCCCAGGACTAGCGGGCGAGCAGTACTTC
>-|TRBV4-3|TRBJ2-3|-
CASSQGREPDTQYF
TGCGCCAGCAGCCAAGGTCGGGAGCCAGATACGCAGTATTTT
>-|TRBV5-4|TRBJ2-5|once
CASSHRGGAALGETQYF
TGTGCCAGCAGCCACCGGGGTGGAGCGGCCCTAGGTGAGACCCAGTACTTC
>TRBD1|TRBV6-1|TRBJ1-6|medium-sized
CASRPSGGTDNSPLHF
TGTGCCAGCAGACCGTCGGGCGGGACAGATAATTCACCCCTCCACTTT
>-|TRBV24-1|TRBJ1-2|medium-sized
CATSDSRTGLYGYTF
TGTGCCACCAGTGATTCCCGAACAGGGCTCTATGGCTACACCTTC
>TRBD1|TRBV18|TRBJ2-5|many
CATAGQGGEETQYF
TGTGCCACCGCCGGACAGGGCGGGGAAGAGACCCAGTACTTC
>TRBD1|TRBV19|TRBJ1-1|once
CVSSSPKGQGMSTEAFF
TGTGTCAGTAGCTCCCCGAAGGGACAGGGGATGTCCACTGAAGCTTTCTTT
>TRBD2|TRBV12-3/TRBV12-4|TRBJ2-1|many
CASSSRTSGSYNEQFF
TGTGCCAGCAGTTCCAGGACTAGCGGGAGTTACAATGAGCAGTTCTTC
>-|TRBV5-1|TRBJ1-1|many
CASSLYTGNTEAFF
TGCGCCAGCAGCTTATATACAGGGAACACTGAAGCTTTCTTT
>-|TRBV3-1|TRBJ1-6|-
CASRFDRGGNSPLHF
TGTGCCAGCAGATTCGACAGAGGCGGCAATTCACCCCTCCACTTT
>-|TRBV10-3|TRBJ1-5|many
CAIGDSNQPQHF
TGTGCCATCGGGGATAGCAATCAGCCCCAGCATTTC
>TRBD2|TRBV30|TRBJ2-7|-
CAWSQLADSYEQYF
TGTGCCTGGAGTCAACTAGCGGACTCCTACGAGCAGTACTTC
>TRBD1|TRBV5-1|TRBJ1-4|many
CASSVGTVGNEKLFF
TGCGCCAGCAGTGTCGGGACAGTCGGAAACGAAAAACTGTTTTTT
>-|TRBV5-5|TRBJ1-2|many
CASSLAQGYGYTF
TGTGCCAGCAGCTTGGCCCAGGGCTATGGCTACACCTTC
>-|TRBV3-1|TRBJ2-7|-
CAISLIQGGEQYF
TGTGCCATCAGCCTAATCCAGGGGGGCGAGCAGTACTTC
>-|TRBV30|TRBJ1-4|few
CAATRGGIDEKLFF
TGTGCCGCAACCAGGGGAGGTATCGATGAAAAACTGTTTTTT
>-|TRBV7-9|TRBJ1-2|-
CASSPVTVYYGYTF
TGTGCCAGTAGCCCCGTGACAGTCTACTATGGCTACACCTTC